The 10 T cell receptor beta chains listed next were all sequenced from one sample in a study of cytomegalovirus exposure and HLA in healthy donors. Researchers ran the PCR with 60 Vbeta and 13 Jbeta primers. Profiling relied on immunoSEQ multiplex PCR, and the TCRdb table lists in-frame clones only, not all of them. The sample has 150,000 to 200,000 clones, almost 85% seen once. The sample was PBMCs. These receptors all stem from a woman aged 50 to 60 in good health and CMV-seronegative.

The chain recombines TRBV28 with TRBJ2-7, with 15 bases matching TRBD2. CDR3 size: 16 residues. Trimming at V came to 4 bases and at J to 4 bases, leaving 5 bases not matched to a gene. Germline V CDR1 and CDR2: MDHEN, SYDVKM. The chain's CDR3 is CASSSGLAGGRYEQYF. For the CDR3, the DNA is TGTGCCAGCAGTTCGGGACTAGCGGGAGGCCGGTACGAGCAGTACTTC.

V is TRBV5-4 and J is TRBJ1-2, with TRBD1 matching 12 bases. The CDR3 totals 16 residues. CDR1 SGHNT and CDR2 YYREEE come from the germline V gene (reference sequence). The V and J ends lost 4 bases and 4 bases, in that order; junction bases with no gene match: 8. The CDR3 bases are TGTGCCAGCAGCCCCAGGGACAGGGGGCCTGTCTATGGCTACACCTTC. Amino acids: CASSPRDRGPVYGYTF. Combining the CDR3 with reference TRBV5-4 and TRBJ1-2 gives the whole variable domain ETGVTQSPTHLIKTRGQQVTLRCSSQSGHNTVSWYQQALGQGPQFIFQYYREEENGRGNFPPRFSGLQFPNYSSELNVNALELDDSALYLCASSPRDRGPVYGYTFGSGTRLTVV.

The chain uses TRBV18 and TRBJ2-3; the match to TRBD2 covers 7 bases. Germline V CDR1 and CDR2: KGHSH, LQKENI. The V segment lost 1 base and the J segment 2 bases; nucleotides outside the gene matches: 6. The CDR3 length is 16 residues. Here the CDR3 reads CASSPLLAANTDTQYF. DNA for the CDR3: TGTGCCAGCTCACCACTCCTAGCGGCTAACACAGATACGCAGTATTTT. The whole variable domain, filled in from reference TRBV18 and TRBJ2-3, reads NAGVMQNPRHLVRRRGQEARLRCSPMKGHSHVYWYRQLPEEGLKFMVYLQKENIIDESGMPKERFSAEFPKEGPSILRIQQVVRGDSAAYFCASSPLLAANTDTQYFGPGTRLTVL.

V usage is TRBV15 and J usage is TRBJ2-7, with D possibly TRBD1 on 7 matching bases. From germline, CDR1 is LNHNV and CDR2 YYDKDF (reference sequence). Trimming removed 2 bases at V and 3 bases at J, with 8 bases between. The CDR3 runs to 13 residues. The CDR3 nucleotides are TGTGCCACCAGCAGACAGGGGGGCTACGAGCAGTACTTC. It specifies CATSRQGGYEQYF.

DNA for the CDR3: TGCAGCGTTGAAGATGTAGGAAGGGGAGAGACCCAGTACTTC. It codes for CSVEDVGRGETQYF. The chain carries TRBV29-1 and TRBJ2-5; D might be TRBD1 (5 bases). Germline loops: CDR1 SQVTM, CDR2 ANQGSEA. The CDR3 contains 14 residues. Trimming left V 0 bases short and J 4 bases short, with 12 bases between.

V gene TRBV30 combines with J gene TRBJ1-1; weak D call: TRBD1 (6 bases). The CDR3 contains 16 residues. Germline lookup yields CDR1 GTSNPN and CDR2 SVGIG (reference sequence). V lost 2 bases to trimming and J lost 8 bases, with 24 bases between them. The chain's CDR3 is CAWSFTPIGTPAEAFF. CDR3 DNA: TGTGCCTGGAGTTTCACCCCTATTGGGACACCCGCGGAAGCTTTCTTT.

The V gene is TRBV30, the J gene TRBJ2-7, with D possibly matching TRBD2 (5 bases). With 0 bases removed from V and 2 bases from J, the gap between germline ends came to 8 bases. Germline CDR1 reads GTSNPN; CDR2 reads SVGIG (reference sequence). The CDR3 is made up of 13 amino acids. CDR3 nucleotide sequence: TGTGCCTGGAGTGTAAGCGGCCCCTACGAGCAGTACTTC. This gives the protein CAWSVSGPYEQYF.

V gene TRBV7-2 combines with J gene TRBJ1-6; 7 bases line up with TRBD1. Germline trimming cut 2 bases from V and 9 bases from J; bases unmatched to any gene: 7. Germline values: CDR1 SGHTA, CDR2 FQGNSA. The length of the CDR3 is 15 residues. The CDR3 nucleotides are TGTGCCAGCAGCTTACCCCAGGGGGGTGCTTCACCCCTCCACTTT. This sequence encodes CASSLPQGGASPLHF.

This sequence joins TRBV6-1 and TRBJ1-4; TRBD1 is a possible D gene (6 bases). Germline assignment: CDR1 MNHNS and CDR2 SASEGT. Deletions cut 11 bases from V and 4 bases from J, with 17 bases between. The CDR3 runs to 14 residues. CDR3 DNA sequence: TGTGCCGGGAAGACAGGAAACATTAATGAAAAACTGTTTTTT. This translates into CAGKTGNINEKLFF.

This chain links TRBV7-3 with TRBJ2-1; D may be TRBD2 (6 bases). This CDR3 has 12 amino acids. Germline V gene lookup returns CDR1 SGHTA and CDR2 FQGTGA. V dropped 3 bases and J dropped 10 bases, with 10 bases sitting between them. The CDR3 region has the DNA TGTGCCAGCAGCTTTAGCGGAGTCGAGCAGTTCTTC. This sequence encodes CASSFSGVEQFF.